The clone carrying this TCR beta chain was observed a handful of times. This sample was included in a study of T cells after yellow fever vaccination. TCRdb re-analysed the 5' RACE reads in MiXCR, keeping a single row per CDR3 protein. In the table there are approximately 300,000 distinct CDR3 sequences, roughly 10% of which are singletons. There are 15 residues in the CDR3. The germline V gene has CDR1 MGHRA and CDR2 YSYEKL. V shed 1 base, J shed 10 bases, and the junction held 7 bases outside the gene matches. The input for sequencing was CD4+ T cells sorted from PBMCs, taken 45 days after the yellow fever booster vaccination. This chain connects TRBV4-1 to TRBJ1-6; 7 bases are shared with TRBD1. The TCR comes from a man aged 18 to 30 who received the YFV17D yellow fever vaccine. CDR3 amino acids: CASSQGTGMRSPLHF. CDR3 in DNA: TGCGCCAGCAGCCAAGGGACAGGCATGCGGTCACCCCTCCACTTT.